Sequencing of this T cell receptor (beta chain) was carried out in a study of shared clonotypes between healthy human individuals. The CDR3 is 16 residues long. Trimming stripped 1 base from V and 3 bases from J, with 19 bases between. Germline V gene sequence: CDR1 GTSNPN, CDR2 SVGIG (reference sequence). Negatively enriched CD4+ T cells were divided by CD45RA into naive and memory. TCRdb keeps only in-frame clones here, not all; method: immunoSEQ multiplex PCR. Here the sample spans about 1.5 million clones, 95% to 99% being singletons. The TCR comes from a man aged 25 to 45 in good health. The chain employs TRBV30 and TRBJ2-7; D may be TRBD2 (6 bases). Sequenced sample: naive CD4+ T cells sorted from blood. Subset here: CD45RA+ positively selected. The CDR3 DNA sequence: TGTGCCTGGAGTGGAGGGACTTTGGTTCGGAGCTACGAGCAGTACTTC. It specifies CAWSGGTLVRSYEQYF. The whole variable domain, remainder taken from reference TRBV30 and TRBJ2-7, is SQTIHQWPATLVQPVGSPLSLECTVEGTSNPNLYWYRQAAGRGLQLLFYSVGIGQISSEVPQNLSASRPQDRQFILSSKKLLLSDSGFYLCAWSGGTLVRSYEQYFGPGTRLTVT.